These 5 T cell receptor beta chains came from one sample sequenced in a study of blood T cells in healthy people across ages. The use of a sample-barcoded 5' primer and a J-beta primer mix characterized a second PCR of 7 to 11 cycles. One entry per CDR3 protein, called by TCRdb with MiXCR from the 5' RACE reads. The sample includes hundreds of thousands of distinct CDR3 sequences, around 68% of them seen just once. Sample: blood. The receptor source for this set is a man aged 25-45 years in good health.

The J gene is TRBJ2-4, the V gene TRBV20-1; unclear D gene. Germline loops: CDR1 DFQATT, CDR2 SNEGSKA (reference sequence). V was trimmed by 4 bases and J by 13 bases, leaving 17 bases between them. The CDR3 is 12 residues long. The CDR3 region is CSAKSLTREQYF. CDR3 bases: TGCAGTGCTAAGTCCCTGACTCGAGAGCAGTACTTC.

This clonotype was seen once. V usage is TRBV7-2 and J usage is TRBJ1-1, with D maybe TRBD1 (6 bases). This CDR3 is 14 amino acids long. CDR1 is SGHTA and CDR2 is FQGNSA in the germline V gene. Trimming removed 6 bases from V and 4 bases from J, with 15 bases in between. CDR3 sequence (DNA): TGTGCCAGCAGACAGAGCGGACAGTTCACTGAAGCTTTCTTT. Its protein product is CASRQSGQFTEAFF.

This chain joins TRBV6-5 and TRBJ2-7; D unresolved. Germline V gene sequence: CDR1 MNHEY, CDR2 SVGAGI. The CDR3 is 13 residues long. Trimming shortened V by 2 bases and J by 3 bases, and 8 bases separated the two germline ends. The CDR3, as DNA: TGTGCCAGCAGTTACGCCAGGCTCTACGAGCAGTACTTC. Protein sequence: CASSYARLYEQYF.

This chain links TRBV7-9 with TRBJ2-1; no reliable D call. The CDR3 loop spans 13 amino acids. The V gene's germline CDR1 is SEHNR and CDR2 FQNEAQ (reference sequence). V was trimmed by 2 bases and J by 6 bases, leaving 8 bases between them. This chain's CDR3 is CASSLQEPNEQFF. In DNA, the CDR3 is TGTGCCAGCAGCTTACAGGAACCCAATGAGCAGTTCTTC. The variable domain in full, completed from reference TRBV7-9 and TRBJ2-1, reads DTGVSQNPRHKITKRGQNVTFRCDPISEHNRLYWYRQTLGQGPEFLTYFQNEAQLEKSRLLSDRFSAERPKGSFSTLEIQRTEQGDSAMYLCASSLQEPNEQFFGPGTRLTVL.

V usage is TRBV7-3 and J usage is TRBJ2-6; the D gene is possibly TRBD1 (5 bases). CDR1 is SGHTA and CDR2 is FQGTGA in the germline V gene. The CDR3 covers 16 residues. Trimming removed 5 bases at V and 2 bases at J, with 13 bases between. The CDR3 bases are TGTGCCAGCAGCACTCTAGGGGCTACTGGGGCCAACGTCCTGACTTTC. This gives the protein CASSTLGATGANVLTF.